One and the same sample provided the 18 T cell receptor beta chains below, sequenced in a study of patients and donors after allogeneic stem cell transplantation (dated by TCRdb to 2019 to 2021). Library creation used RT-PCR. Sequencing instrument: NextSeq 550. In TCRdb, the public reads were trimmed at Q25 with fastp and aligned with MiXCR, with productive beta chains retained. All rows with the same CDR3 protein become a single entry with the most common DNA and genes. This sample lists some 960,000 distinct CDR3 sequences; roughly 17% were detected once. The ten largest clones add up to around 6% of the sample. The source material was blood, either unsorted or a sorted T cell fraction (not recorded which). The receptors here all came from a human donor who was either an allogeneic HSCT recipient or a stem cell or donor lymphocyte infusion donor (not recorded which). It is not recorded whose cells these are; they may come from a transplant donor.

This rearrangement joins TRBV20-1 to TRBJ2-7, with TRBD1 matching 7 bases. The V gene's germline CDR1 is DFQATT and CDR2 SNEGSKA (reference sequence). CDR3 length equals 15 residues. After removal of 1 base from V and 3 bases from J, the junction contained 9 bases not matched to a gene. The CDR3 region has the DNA TGCAGTGCTAGAGTCGGTGACAGGGTCGACTACGAGCAGTACTTC. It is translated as CSARVGDRVDYEQYF.

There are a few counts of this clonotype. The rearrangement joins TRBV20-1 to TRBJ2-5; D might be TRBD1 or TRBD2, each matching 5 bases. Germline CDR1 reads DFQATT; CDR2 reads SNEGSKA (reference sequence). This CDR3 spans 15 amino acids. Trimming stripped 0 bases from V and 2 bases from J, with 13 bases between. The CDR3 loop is CSARDGGNVQETQYF. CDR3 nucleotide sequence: TGCAGTGCTAGAGATGGGGGTAACGTACAAGAGACCCAGTACTTC.

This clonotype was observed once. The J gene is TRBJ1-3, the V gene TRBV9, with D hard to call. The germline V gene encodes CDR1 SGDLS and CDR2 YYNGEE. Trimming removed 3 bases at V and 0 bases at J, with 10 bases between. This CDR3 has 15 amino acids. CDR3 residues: CASSARPFSGNTIYF. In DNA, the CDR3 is TGTGCCAGCAGCGCCCGACCGTTCTCTGGAAACACCATATATTTT.

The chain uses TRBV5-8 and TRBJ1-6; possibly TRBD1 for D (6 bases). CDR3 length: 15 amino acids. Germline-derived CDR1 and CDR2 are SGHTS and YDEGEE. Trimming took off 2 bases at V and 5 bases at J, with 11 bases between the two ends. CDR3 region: CASSFRGVDNSPLHF. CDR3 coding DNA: TGTGCCAGCAGCTTTAGGGGGGTGGATAATTCACCCCTCCACTTT. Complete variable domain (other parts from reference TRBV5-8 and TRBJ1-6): EAGVTQSPTHLIKTRGQQATLRCSPISGHTSVYWYQQALGLGLQFLLWYDEGEERNRGNFPPRFSGRQFPNYSSELNVNALELEDSALYLCASSFRGVDNSPLHFGNGTRLTVT.

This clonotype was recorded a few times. The CDR3 bases are TGTGCCAGCAGCTTGAGGACAGGGCGCTACGAGCAGTACTTC. Residues: CASSLRTGRYEQYF. The chain has TRBV7-9 and TRBJ2-7; 8 bases line up with TRBD1. The junction had 4 bases not matched to a gene; V was cut back by 3 bases and J by 3 bases. The CDR3 is made up of 14 amino acids. Germline V gene lookup returns CDR1 SEHNR and CDR2 FQNEAQ (reference sequence).

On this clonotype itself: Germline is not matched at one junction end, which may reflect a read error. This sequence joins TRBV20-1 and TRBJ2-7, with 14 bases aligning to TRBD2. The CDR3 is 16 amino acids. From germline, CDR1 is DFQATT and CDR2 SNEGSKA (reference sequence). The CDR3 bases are TGCAGAGCTAGCCACGGACTAGCGGGAGGCATCTACGAGCAGTACTTC. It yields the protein CRASHGLAGGIYEQYF.

CDR3: CASREVTSGSNEQFF. The DNA of the CDR3 is TGCGCCAGCAGGGAGGTGACTAGCGGGAGTAATGAGCAGTTCTTC. The chain employs TRBV10-2 and TRBJ2-1; 12 nucleotides match TRBD2. Germline values: CDR1 WSHSY, CDR2 SAAADI. Unmatched junction bases numbered 7, after V lost 6 bases and J lost 7 bases. This CDR3 has 15 amino acids.

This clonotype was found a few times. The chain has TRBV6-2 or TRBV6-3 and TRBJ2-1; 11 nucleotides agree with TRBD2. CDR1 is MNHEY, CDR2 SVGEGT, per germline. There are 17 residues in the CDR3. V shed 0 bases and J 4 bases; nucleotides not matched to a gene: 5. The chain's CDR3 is CASSYSSGLAGYNEQFF. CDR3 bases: TGTGCCAGCAGTTACTCCTCCGGACTAGCGGGTTACAATGAGCAGTTCTTC.

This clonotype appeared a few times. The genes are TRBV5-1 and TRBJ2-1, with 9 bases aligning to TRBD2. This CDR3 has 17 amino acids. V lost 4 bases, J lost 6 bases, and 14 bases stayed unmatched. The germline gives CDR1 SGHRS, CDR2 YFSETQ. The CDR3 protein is CASSPTAISGGPNEQFF. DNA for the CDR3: TGCGCCAGCAGCCCCACCGCCATTAGCGGGGGACCCAATGAGCAGTTCTTC.

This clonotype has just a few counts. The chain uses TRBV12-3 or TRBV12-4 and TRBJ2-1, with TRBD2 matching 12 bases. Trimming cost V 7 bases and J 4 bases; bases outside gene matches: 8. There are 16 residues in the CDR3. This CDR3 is CASTLAGGHTYNEQFF. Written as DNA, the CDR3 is TGTGCCAGCACCCTAGCGGGGGGGCATACATACAATGAGCAGTTCTTC.

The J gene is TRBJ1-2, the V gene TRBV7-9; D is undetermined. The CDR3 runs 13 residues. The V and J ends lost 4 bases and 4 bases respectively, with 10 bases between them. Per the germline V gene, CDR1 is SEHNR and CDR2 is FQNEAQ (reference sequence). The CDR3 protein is CASSSDPFYGYTF. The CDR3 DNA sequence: TGTGCCAGCAGCTCTGACCCCTTCTATGGCTACACCTTC.

CDR3 coding DNA: TGTGCCAGCAGCCCGTCCCGGGCGAATTACAATGAGCAGTTCTTC. It yields the protein CASSPSRANYNEQFF. V usage is TRBV7-3 and J usage is TRBJ2-1; D ambiguous. Germline V gene data show CDR1 as SGHTA and CDR2 as FQGTGA. CDR3 length equals 15 residues. V dropped 5 bases and J dropped 4 bases, with 15 bases sitting between them.

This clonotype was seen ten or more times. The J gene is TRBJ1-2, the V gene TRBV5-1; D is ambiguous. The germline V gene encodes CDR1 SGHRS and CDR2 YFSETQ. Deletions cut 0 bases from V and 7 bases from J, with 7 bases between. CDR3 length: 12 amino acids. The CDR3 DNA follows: TGCGCCAGCAGCTTGGAAGGGTTTGGCTACACCTTC. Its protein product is CASSLEGFGYTF.

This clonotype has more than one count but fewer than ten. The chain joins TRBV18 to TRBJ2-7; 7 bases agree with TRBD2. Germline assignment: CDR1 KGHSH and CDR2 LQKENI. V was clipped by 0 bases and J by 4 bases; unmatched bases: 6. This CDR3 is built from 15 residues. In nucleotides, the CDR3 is TGTGCCAGCTCACCACCGACGGGAGGCCTATACGAGCAGTACTTC. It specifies CASSPPTGGLYEQYF.

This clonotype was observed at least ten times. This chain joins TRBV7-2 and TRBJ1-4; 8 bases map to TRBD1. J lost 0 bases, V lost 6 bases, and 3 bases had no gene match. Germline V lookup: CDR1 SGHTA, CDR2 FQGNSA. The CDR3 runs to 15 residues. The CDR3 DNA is TGTGCCAGCAGTGGGACAGGAGCAACTAATGAAAAACTGTTTTTT. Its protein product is CASSGTGATNEKLFF.

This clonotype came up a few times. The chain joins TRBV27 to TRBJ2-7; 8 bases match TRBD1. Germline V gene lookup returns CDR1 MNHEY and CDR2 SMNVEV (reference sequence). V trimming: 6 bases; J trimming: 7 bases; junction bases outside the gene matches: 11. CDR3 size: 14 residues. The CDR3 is CASSIDRGSGEQYF. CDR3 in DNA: TGTGCCAGCAGCATCGACAGGGGATCTGGTGAGCAGTACTTC.

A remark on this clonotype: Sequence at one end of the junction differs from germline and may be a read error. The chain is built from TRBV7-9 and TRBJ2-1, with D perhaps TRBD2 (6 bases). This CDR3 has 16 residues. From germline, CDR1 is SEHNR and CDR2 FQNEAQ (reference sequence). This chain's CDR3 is CASSLAHGGVGNEQFF. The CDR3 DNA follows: TGTGCCAGCAGCTTAGCGCACGGCGGGGTAGGCAATGAACAGTTCTTC.

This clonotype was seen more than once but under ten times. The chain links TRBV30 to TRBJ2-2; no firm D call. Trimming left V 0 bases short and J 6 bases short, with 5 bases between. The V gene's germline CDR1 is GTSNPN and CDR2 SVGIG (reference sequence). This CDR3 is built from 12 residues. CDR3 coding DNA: TGTGCCTGGAGTGTAGGGCCCGGGGAGCTGTTTTTT. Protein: CAWSVGPGELFF. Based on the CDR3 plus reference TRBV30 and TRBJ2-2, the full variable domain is SQTIHQWPATLVQPVGSPLSLECTVEGTSNPNLYWYRQAAGRGLQLLFYSVGIGQISSEVPQNLSASRPQDRQFILSSKKLLLSDSGFYLCAWSVGPGELFFGEGSRLTVL.